The subject of this entry is one T cell receptor (beta chain). Its antigen remains unknown. This CDR3 contains 15 residues. Unmatched junction bases numbered 5, after V lost 6 bases and J lost 3 bases. Per germline, CDR1 SNHLY and CDR2 FYNNEI. Use of 60 Vbeta and 13 Jbeta primers characterized the PCR. Sequenced by immunoSEQ multiplex PCR; TCRdb stores in-frame clones only, minus some. The repertoire holds approximately 180,000 clones, approximately 79% seen once, with approximately 6% in the top ten. The data stem from a study of cytomegalovirus exposure and HLA in healthy donors. Overall study findings and caveats: Later analysis demonstrated an association between a missense DCLRE1C variant and TCR beta V- and J-gene trimming. Analyses of presence/absence relied on an assumption of roughly uniform sequencing depth across donors. Previous analysis showed most TCR beta V segments were productive about 87% or about 30% of the time.

This sequence joins TRBV2 and TRBJ2-3, with TRBD2 matching over 11 bases. The source of this sequence is a middle-aged man in good health and CMV-seropositive. The sequenced sample consisted of PBMCs. The CDR3 reads CASRETSGITDTQYF. The DNA of the CDR3 is TGTGCCAGCAGAGAGACTAGCGGGATTACAGATACGCAGTATTTT.